The sample holds many counts of the clone carrying this T cell receptor (beta chain). The sample originates from a study of spatial heterogeneity in lung cancer. Time point meaning: sample taken at primary tumor resection. Material for sequencing was whole RNA from tumor, nontumor lung or frozen PBMC, left unsorted. Donation came from 70 or so patients with untreated early-stage non-small cell lung cancer. Every TCR cDNA molecule bore a unique molecular identifier. TCRdb used MiXCR to reprocess the 5' RACE reads, holding one entry per CDR3 protein. Counted here are approximately 52,000 distinct CDR3 sequences, approximately 7% occurring once; the ten biggest clones make up 2.5% to 3%. The CDR3 consists of 15 residues. The junction had 3 bases not matched to a gene; V was cut back by 1 base and J by 4 bases. In germline, CDR1 is LGHNA, CDR2 YNFKEQ.

The chain is built from TRBV4-2 and TRBJ2-2, with 7 positions matching TRBD1. Source: PBMCs, taken at surgery. This clonotype originated in a female donor with early-stage non-small cell lung cancer. The CDR3 DNA is TGTGCCAGCAGCCAAGGACAGGGAGCCACCGGGGAGCTGTTTTTT. Its protein is CASSQGQGATGELFF.